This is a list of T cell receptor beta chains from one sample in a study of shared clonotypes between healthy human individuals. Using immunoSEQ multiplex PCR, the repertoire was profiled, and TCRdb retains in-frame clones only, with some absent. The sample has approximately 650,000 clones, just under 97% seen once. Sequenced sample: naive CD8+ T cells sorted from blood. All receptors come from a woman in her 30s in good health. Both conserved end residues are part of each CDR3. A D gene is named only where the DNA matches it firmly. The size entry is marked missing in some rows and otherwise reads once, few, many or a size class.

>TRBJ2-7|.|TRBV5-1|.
CASREGPGYEQYF
TGCGCCAGCAGGGAGGGGCCGGGATACGAGCAGTACTTC
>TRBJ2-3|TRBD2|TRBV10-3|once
CAISFSSGPFTDTQYF
TGTGCCATCAGTTTCTCTAGCGGACCCTTCACAGATACGCAGTATTTT
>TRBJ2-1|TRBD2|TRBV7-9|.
CASSYAGLAGKNNEQFF
TGTGCCAGCAGCTACGCGGGACTAGCGGGAAAGAACAATGAGCAGTTCTTC
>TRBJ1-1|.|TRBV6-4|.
CASSFGGENTEAFF
TGTGCCAGCAGTTTTGGGGGTGAGAACACTGAAGCTTTCTTT
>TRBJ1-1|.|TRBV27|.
CASSLLGSNTEAFF
TGTGCCAGCAGTCTCCTCGGGTCGAACACTGAAGCTTTCTTT
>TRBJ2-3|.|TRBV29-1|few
CSVVADTQYF
TGCAGCGTCGTTGCGGATACGCAGTATTTT
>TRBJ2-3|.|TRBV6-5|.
CASSYSDTDTQYF
TGTGCCAGCAGTTACTCTGACACAGATACGCAGTATTTT
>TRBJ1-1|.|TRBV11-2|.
CASSLGNAENTEAFF
TGTGCCAGCAGCTTAGGAAATGCGGAGAACACTGAAGCTTTCTTT
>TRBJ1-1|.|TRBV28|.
CASIQLDRTGDYEAFF
TGTGCCAGCATCCAACTCGACCGAACGGGAGACTATGAAGCTTTCTTT
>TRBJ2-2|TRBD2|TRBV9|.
CASSVALAGEVTGELFF
TGTGCCAGCAGCGTAGCACTAGCGGGAGAGGTCACCGGGGAGCTGTTTTTT
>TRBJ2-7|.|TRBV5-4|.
CASSGRGYYEQYF
TGTGCCAGCAGCGGCCGGGGCTACTACGAGCAGTACTTC
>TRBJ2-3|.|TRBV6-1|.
CASSVYRQDTQYF
TGTGCCAGCAGTGTTTACAGGCAAGATACGCAGTATTTT
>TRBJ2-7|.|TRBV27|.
CASSPQTRVYEQYF
TGTGCCAGCAGTCCACAAACCAGGGTCTACGAGCAGTACTTC
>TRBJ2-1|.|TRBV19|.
CAPRGDEQFF
TGTGCTCCTAGGGGCGATGAGCAGTTCTTC
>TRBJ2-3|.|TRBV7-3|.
CASLRAIVFDGVAHRDTQYF
TGTGCCAGCCTCAGAGCTATTGTTTTTGACGGTGTTGCCCACCGAGATACGCAGTATTTT
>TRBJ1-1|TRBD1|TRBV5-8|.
CASSLVGQGNTEAFF
TGTGCCAGCAGCTTGGTAGGACAGGGGAACACTGAAGCTTTCTTT
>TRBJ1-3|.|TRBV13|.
CASSSGVTGETGNTIYF
TGTGCCAGCAGCTCTGGGGTTACGGGGGAAACTGGAAACACCATATATTTT